This T cell receptor (beta chain) originates from a study of shared clonotypes between healthy human individuals. Study-wide results and limits: Sampling used blood alone; tissue repertoires probably differ. Memory subsets generally showed lower estimated richness than naive subsets.

Adult Caucasians living in Nashville, Tennessee made up all of the donors. The material for each subset, its genomic DNA, was split evenly across several immunoSEQ plates. The data were produced by immunoSEQ multiplex PCR, yet TCRdb's version contains in-frame clones alone and is incomplete. Among some 2.1 million clones listed, 85% to 95% were seen once. Germline V lookup: CDR1 MGHRA, CDR2 YSYEKL. The CDR3 is 16 residues long. V was pared by 3 bases and J by 7 bases, with 21 bases between. To note about this clone: The antigen is undetermined.

V is TRBV4-1 and J is TRBJ2-5; D tentatively fits TRBD1 or TRBD2 (5 bases each). This receptor was taken from a man aged 18 to 30 in good health. The sample comprised naive CD4+ T cells sorted from blood. Regarding subset: CD45RA+ positively selected. The CDR3 DNA reads TGCGCCAGCAGCCACCCTGAGGGACGTCGACTGGCGACCCAGTACTTC. It codes for CASSHPEGRRLATQYF.